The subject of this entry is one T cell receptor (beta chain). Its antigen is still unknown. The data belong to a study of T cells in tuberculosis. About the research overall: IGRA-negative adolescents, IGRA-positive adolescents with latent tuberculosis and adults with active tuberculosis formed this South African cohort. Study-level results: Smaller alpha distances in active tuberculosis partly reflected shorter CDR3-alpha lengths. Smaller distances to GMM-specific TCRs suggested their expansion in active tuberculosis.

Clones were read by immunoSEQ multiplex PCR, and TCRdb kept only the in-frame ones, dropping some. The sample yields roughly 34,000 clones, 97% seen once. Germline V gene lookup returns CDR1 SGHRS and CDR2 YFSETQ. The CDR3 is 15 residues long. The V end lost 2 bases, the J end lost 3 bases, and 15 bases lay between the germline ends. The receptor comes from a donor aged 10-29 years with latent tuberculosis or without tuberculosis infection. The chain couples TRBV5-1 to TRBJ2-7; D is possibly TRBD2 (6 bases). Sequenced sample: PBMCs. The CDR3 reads CASSFLGGANYEQYF. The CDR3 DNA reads TGCGCCAGCAGCTTCCTTGGAGGGGCGAACTACGAGCAGTACTTC.